The 28 T cell receptor beta chains reported below all come from one sample, sequenced in a study of OX40 agonist ivuxolimab in advanced cancers. Clones were read by immunoSEQ multiplex PCR, and TCRdb kept only the in-frame ones, dropping some. The sample holds 69,000 or so clones, about 91% seen once. The sample here was CD4+ or CD8+ T cells sorted from blood, taken in a trial of the OX40 agonist ivuxolimab. Source of these receptors: an adult with an advanced solid tumor such as melanoma, head and neck, liver or kidney cancer.

This rearrangement joins TRBV10-2 to TRBJ2-5, with 11 bases lining up with TRBD2. J gave up 0 bases and V 8 bases, and 5 bases lay outside the gene matches. The CDR3 runs to 15 residues. Germline-derived CDR1 and CDR2 are WSHSY and SAAADI. The CDR3 DNA is TGCGCCAGCGGATCTAGCGGGGGGTACCAAGAGACCCAGTACTTC. Its translation: CASGSSGGYQETQYF.

The J gene is TRBJ1-5, the V gene TRBV6-1, with D perhaps TRBD1 (5 bases). This CDR3 is built from 12 residues. Trimming cost V 4 bases and J 10 bases, with 11 bases left between them. The germline V gene encodes CDR1 MNHNS and CDR2 SASEGT. The CDR3 spells CASSGGSLPQHF. As DNA, the CDR3 is TGTGCCAGCAGTGGGGGCAGTCTACCCCAGCATTTT.

The rearrangement links TRBV5-8 to TRBJ2-2; possibly TRBD2 for D (6 bases). The CDR3 spans 15 residues. V was trimmed by 4 bases and J by 3 bases, leaving 13 bases between them. From germline, CDR1 is SGHTS and CDR2 YDEGEE. CDR3 in DNA: TGTGCCAGCAGCCCGGGGGTTCGCGACACCGGGGAGCTGTTTTTT. This sequence encodes CASSPGVRDTGELFF.

This CDR3 reads CASSLDGYMETQYF. The CDR3 nucleotides are TGTGCCAGCAGCCTCGACGGCTACATGGAGACCCAGTACTTC. This chain uses TRBV28 with TRBJ2-5; D call uncertain. The CDR3 covers 14 residues. V lost 6 bases and J 5 bases, leaving 16 bases between the germline ends. The germline V gene has CDR1 MDHEN and CDR2 SYDVKM.

CDR3 amino acids: CSVEGFRMGPFTQYF. The DNA for the CDR3 is TGCAGCGTTGAGGGCTTTAGGATGGGCCCTTTTACCCAGTACTTC. V is TRBV29-1 and J is TRBJ2-5; D is unclear. The CDR3 consists of 15 residues. The V and J ends lost 3 bases and 8 bases respectively, with 22 bases between them. The germline CDR1 and CDR2 sequences are SQVTM and ANQGSEA.

The chain joins TRBV19 to TRBJ1-2, with a weak D call TRBD1 (6 bases). The germline CDR1 and CDR2 sequences are LNHDA and SQIVND (reference sequence). V lost 3 bases, J lost 3 bases, and 14 bases lay in between. The CDR3 runs to 15 residues. CDR3 amino acids: CASSIKGDGYYGYTF. As DNA, the CDR3 is TGTGCCAGTAGTATTAAGGGGGACGGATACTATGGCTACACCTTC.

The J gene is TRBJ2-5, the V gene TRBV5-6; 11 nucleotides line up with TRBD1. V was clipped by 4 bases and J by 4 bases; unmatched bases: 9. Germline V gene sequence: CDR1 SGHDT, CDR2 YYEEEE. The CDR3 consists of 16 residues. CDR3 DNA: TGTGCCAGCAGCCTCCCCGGGACAGGGGGATTAGAGACCCAGTACTTC. Its translation: CASSLPGTGGLETQYF.

The V and J genes are TRBV5-5 and TRBJ2-5, with no clear D. CDR3 length equals 13 residues. Looked up from germline, CDR1 is SGHKS and CDR2 is YYEKEE (reference sequence). V was pared by 4 bases and J by 1 base, with 8 bases between. Here the CDR3 DNA reads TGTGCCAGCAGCCGGACCCCCCAAGAGACCCAGTACTTC. Protein product: CASSRTPQETQYF.

The table lists this clone with a count of one. The chain carries TRBV13 and TRBJ1-1; TRBD1 matches at 9 bases. CDR1 and CDR2 from the germline V gene are PRHDT and FYEKMQ (reference sequence). Trimming took 5 bases from V and 4 from J; bases not matched to a gene: 2. The CDR3 is 13 amino acids. In nucleotides, the CDR3 is TGTGCCAGCAGCCAGGACAGGGGCACTGAAGCTTTCTTT. Protein: CASSQDRGTEAFF.

The CDR3 coding sequence is TGTGCCAGCAGTTATGGGACAGGGGGTTTCTACACCTTC. It translates to CASSYGTGGFYTF. This sequence joins TRBV6-6 and TRBJ1-2; TRBD1 aligns across 11 bases. This CDR3 has 13 residues. The germline CDR1 and CDR2 sequences are MNHNY and SVGAGI (reference sequence). V lost 3 bases to trimming and J lost 10 bases; unmatched junction nucleotides: 4.

The chain recombines TRBV27 with TRBJ2-7; D is unresolved. Germline-derived CDR1 and CDR2 are MNHEY and SMNVEV (reference sequence). Trimming shortened V by 3 bases and J by 1 base, and 7 bases separated the two germline ends. This CDR3 is built from 13 residues. This CDR3 reads CASSFLGSYEQYF. DNA for the CDR3: TGTGCCAGCAGTTTTTTAGGGTCCTACGAGCAGTACTTC.

The V and J genes are TRBV19 and TRBJ1-3; a weak D match, TRBD1 (5 bases). From germline, CDR1 is LNHDA and CDR2 SQIVND (reference sequence). This CDR3 region has 14 residues. Trimming cost V 8 bases and J 0 bases, with 11 bases left between them. DNA for the CDR3: TGTGCCAGTGCGCCGGGGGGCTCTGGAAACACCATATATTTT. This sequence encodes CASAPGGSGNTIYF. Using reference TRBV19 and TRBJ1-3 for the parts outside the CDR3, the full variable domain is DGGITQSPKYLFRKEGQNVTLSCEQNLNHDAMYWYRQDPGQGLRLIYYSQIVNDFQKGDIAEGYSVSREKKESFPLTVTSAQKNPTAFYLCASAPGGSGNTIYFGEGSWLTVV.

The V and J genes are TRBV5-1 and TRBJ2-7; 10 nucleotides match TRBD2. The CDR3 contains 15 residues. Germline V gives CDR1 SGHRS, CDR2 YFSETQ. J lost 2 bases, V lost 0 bases, and 2 bases had no gene match. CDR3 protein: CASSLATSGTYEQYF. CDR3 sequence (DNA): TGCGCCAGCAGCTTGGCAACTAGCGGGACCTACGAGCAGTACTTC.

This clone turned up a few times. The chain carries TRBV30 and TRBJ1-1; no clear D gene. CDR1 and CDR2 from the germline V gene are GTSNPN and SVGIG (reference sequence). This CDR3 spans 15 amino acids. Trimming stripped 5 bases from V and 5 bases from J, with 21 bases between. CDR3 in amino acids: CAWWGISASRTEAFF. Here the CDR3 DNA reads TGTGCCTGGTGGGGTATCTCAGCCAGTAGGACTGAAGCTTTCTTT.

The chain has TRBV19 and TRBJ1-1; unclear D gene. Deletions cut 3 bases from V and 7 bases from J, with 9 bases between. Germline CDR1 is LNHDA and CDR2 is SQIVND (reference sequence). The CDR3 sequence is 12 residues long. CDR3 bases: TGTGCCAGTAGTATCGTGGCGGGTGAAGCTTTCTTT. Encoded protein: CASSIVAGEAFF. The full variable domain, its missing parts supplied by reference TRBV19 and TRBJ1-1, is DGGITQSPKYLFRKEGQNVTLSCEQNLNHDAMYWYRQDPGQGLRLIYYSQIVNDFQKGDIAEGYSVSREKKESFPLTVTSAQKNPTAFYLCASSIVAGEAFFGQGTRLTVV.

The chain links TRBV19 to TRBJ1-1; D unclear. The V gene's germline CDR1 is LNHDA and CDR2 SQIVND (reference sequence). Trimming removed 3 bases from V and 4 bases from J, with 9 bases in between. This CDR3 comprises 13 residues. This chain's CDR3 is CASSIQIGTEAFF. The CDR3, as DNA: TGTGCCAGTAGTATTCAGATAGGCACTGAAGCTTTCTTT.

The rearrangement joins TRBV5-6 to TRBJ2-5; perhaps TRBD2 as D (6 bases). Per germline, CDR1 SGHDT and CDR2 YYEEEE. This CDR3 is 17 amino acids long. Trimming cost V 4 bases and J 5 bases, with 24 bases left between them. Here the CDR3 DNA reads TGTGCCAGCAGCCCCGAATCGACTAGGGTGGTGACGGAGACCCAGTACTTC. It specifies CASSPESTRVVTETQYF.

The gene calls are TRBV19 and TRBJ2-1; D might be TRBD1 or TRBD2, each matching 6 bases. Germline lookup yields CDR1 LNHDA and CDR2 SQIVND (reference sequence). The CDR3 covers 15 residues. V gave up 10 bases and J gave up 0 bases, with 16 bases separating them. The CDR3 reads CATSSRGPSYNEQFF. In DNA, the CDR3 is TGTGCCACTTCGTCTCGGGGGCCCTCCTACAATGAGCAGTTCTTC.

The chain employs TRBV6-1 and TRBJ2-6; D tentatively reads TRBD1 or TRBD2 (5 bases each). Between the trimmed V and J ends, which lost 3 bases and 0 bases, there was a span of 9 bases. The CDR3 covers 16 residues. Germline CDR1 MNHNS, CDR2 SASEGT. CDR3 sequence: CASSDAGTSGANVLTF. The CDR3 bases are TGTGCCAGCAGTGACGCCGGGACCTCTGGGGCCAACGTCCTGACTTTC.

The V call is TRBV29-1, the J call TRBJ2-3, with D tentatively TRBD1 (5 bases). The CDR3 covers 13 residues. The ends were cut back, 4 bases at V and 5 bases at J, with 13 bases in the middle. Germline V CDR1 and CDR2: SQVTM, ANQGSEA. The CDR3 DNA sequence: TGCAGCGTTGCCTCAGGGATGGGAGATACGCAGTATTTT. This sequence encodes CSVASGMGDTQYF.

This chain uses TRBV5-1 with TRBJ2-7; 12 bases agree with TRBD2. Germline CDR1 SGHRS, CDR2 YFSETQ. V gave up 2 bases and J gave up 2 bases; unmatched junction bases: 8. The CDR3 extends over 17 amino acids. The DNA for the CDR3 is TGCGCCAGCAGCTTAACACTAGCGGGGGGCCTGCCCTACGAGCAGTACTTC. This sequence encodes CASSLTLAGGLPYEQYF.

In this sample, this clone turned up a few times. The chain joins TRBV7-2 to TRBJ1-5, with D perhaps TRBD1 (5 bases). The CDR3 spans 15 residues. Trimming removed 2 bases from V and 1 base from J, with 9 bases in between. Germline V lookup: CDR1 SGHTA, CDR2 FQGNSA. The CDR3 sequence: CASSLYRQSNQPQHF. The CDR3 DNA reads TGTGCCAGCAGCTTATACCGACAGAGCAATCAGCCCCAGCATTTT.

This chain joins TRBV29-1 and TRBJ1-5; TRBD1 is a possible D gene (5 bases). The CDR3 loop spans 13 amino acids. V dropped 7 bases and J dropped 4 bases, with 14 bases sitting between them. Germline V gives CDR1 SQVTM, CDR2 ANQGSEA. This CDR3 is CSAPRQTNQPQHF. The DNA for the CDR3 is TGCAGCGCCCCCCGACAGACGAATCAGCCCCAGCATTTT.

This chain uses TRBV5-4 with TRBJ2-5; no clear D gene. CDR1 SGHNT and CDR2 YYREEE come from the germline V gene (reference sequence). Deletions cut 1 base from V and 0 bases from J, with 13 bases between. The CDR3 length is 16 residues. In DNA form, the CDR3 reads TGTGCCAGCAGCTTGCCGGCCACGGTCGACCAAGAGACCCAGTACTTC. Its protein is CASSLPATVDQETQYF.

CDR3 region: CASSPGTASSYEQYF. DNA for the CDR3: TGTGCCAGCAGCCCTGGGACAGCCAGCTCCTACGAGCAGTACTTC. The V and J genes are TRBV7-6 and TRBJ2-7; the match to TRBD1 covers 7 bases. The CDR3 length is 15 residues. The V segment lost 5 bases and the J segment 0 bases; nucleotides outside the gene matches: 7. The V gene's germline CDR1 is SGHVS and CDR2 FNYEAQ.

This chain connects TRBV6-1 to TRBJ1-6, with D tentatively TRBD1 (5 bases). V lost 6 bases and J 7 bases, leaving 13 bases between the germline ends. The germline V gene encodes CDR1 MNHNS and CDR2 SASEGT. CDR3 length: 14 residues. The CDR3 region has the DNA TGTGCCAGCAGGGAGACGGGGCGGAATTCACCCCTCCACTTT. Protein sequence: CASRETGRNSPLHF.

This clone has a single count. The chain's CDR3 is CASSLDAGAPQETQYF. The CDR3 nucleotides are TGCGCCAGCAGCTTGGATGCGGGGGCCCCCCAAGAGACCCAGTACTTC. The rearrangement links TRBV5-1 to TRBJ2-5; TRBD2 might be the D (7 bases). V was clipped by 0 bases and J by 1 base, with 13 bases between them. Germline loops: CDR1 SGHRS, CDR2 YFSETQ. The CDR3 has 16 amino acids.

This chain joins TRBV5-1 and TRBJ1-2, with D possibly TRBD1 on 5 matching bases. The CDR3 sequence is 14 residues long. The ends were cut back, 0 bases at V and 4 bases at J, with 10 bases in the middle. Germline lookup yields CDR1 SGHRS and CDR2 YFSETQ. The CDR3 protein is CASSLAGTGYGYTF. The CDR3 nucleotides read TGCGCCAGCAGCTTGGCCGGGACGGGCTATGGCTACACCTTC.